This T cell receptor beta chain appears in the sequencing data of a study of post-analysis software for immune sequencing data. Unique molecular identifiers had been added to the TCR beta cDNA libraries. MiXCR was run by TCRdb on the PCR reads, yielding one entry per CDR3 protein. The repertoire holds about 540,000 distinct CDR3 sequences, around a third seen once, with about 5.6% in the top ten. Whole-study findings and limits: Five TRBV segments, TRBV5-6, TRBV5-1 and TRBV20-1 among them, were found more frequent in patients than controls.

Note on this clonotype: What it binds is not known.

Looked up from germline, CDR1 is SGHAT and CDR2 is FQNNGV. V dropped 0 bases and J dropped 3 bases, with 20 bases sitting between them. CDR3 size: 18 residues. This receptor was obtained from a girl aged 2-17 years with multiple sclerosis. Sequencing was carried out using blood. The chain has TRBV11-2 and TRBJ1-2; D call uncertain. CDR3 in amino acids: CASSLDPQGGFYDYGYTF. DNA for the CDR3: TGTGCCAGCAGCTTAGATCCGCAAGGCGGTTTTTATGACTATGGCTACACCTTC.